One and the same sample provided the 21 T cell receptor beta chains below, sequenced in a study of T cell responses to AZD1222 COVID-19 vaccine. Profiling relied on immunoSEQ multiplex PCR, and the TCRdb table lists in-frame clones only, not all of them. The data show 95,000 to 100,000 clones, with approximately 84% seen just once and 13% to 15% held by the top ten. Sequenced material: peripheral blood, taken 28 days after the second AZD1222 dose. The source of these receptors is an adult who received the AZD1222 COVID-19 vaccine.

The V gene is TRBV7-2, the J gene TRBJ2-7, with D perhaps given as TRBD1 or TRBD2 (5 bases each). The CDR3 is made up of 14 amino acids. CDR1 is SGHTA, CDR2 FQGNSA, per germline. The ends were cut back, 3 bases at V and 2 bases at J, with 11 bases in the middle. The CDR3 here is CASSFGGRTYEQYF. The CDR3 DNA is TGTGCCAGCAGCTTTGGGGGTAGGACCTACGAGCAGTACTTC.

This sequence joins TRBV24-1 and TRBJ2-2, with unresolved D. Germline lookup yields CDR1 KGHDR and CDR2 SFDVKD. This CDR3 comprises 12 residues. V lost 5 bases and J lost 4, with 4 bases in between. In nucleotides, the CDR3 is TGTGCCACCAGTGCGTCCACCGGGGAGCTGTTTTTT. This encodes CATSASTGELFF.

The V gene is TRBV3-1 (or the pseudogene TRBV3-2), the J gene TRBJ2-1, with 8 nucleotides matching TRBD1. Germline-derived CDR1 and CDR2 are LGHDT and YNNKEL (reference sequence). The CDR3 is made up of 17 amino acids. Trimming took 2 bases from V and 7 from J; bases not matched to a gene: 13. For the CDR3, the DNA is TGTGCCAGCAGCCAAACAACCCCGGACAGGGCCGATAATGAGCAGTTCTTC. Its protein product is CASSQTTPDRADNEQFF.

This clone was detected a few times. This chain joins TRBV19 and TRBJ1-3; the D is unclear. The length of the CDR3 is 15 residues. V gave up 2 bases and J gave up 2 bases, with 10 bases separating them. CDR1 LNHDA and CDR2 SQIVND come from the germline V gene (reference sequence). CDR3 coding DNA: TGTGCCAGTAGTATAAAGGAAAGGGCTGGAAACACCATATATTTT. This codes for CASSIKERAGNTIYF.

V is TRBV30 and J is TRBJ1-3; a weak D match, TRBD1 (5 bases). There are 14 residues in the CDR3. Germline V CDR1 and CDR2: GTSNPN, SVGIG (reference sequence). V was pared by 5 bases and J by 0 bases, with 11 bases between. CDR3 bases: TGTGCCTGGGGAACAGGAGTCTCTGGAAACACCATATATTTT. Encoded protein: CAWGTGVSGNTIYF.

V usage is TRBV10-3 and J usage is TRBJ2-1; 12 bases match TRBD2. Looked up from germline, CDR1 is ENHRY and CDR2 is SYGVKD. The CDR3 covers 16 residues. The J segment lost 10 bases and the V segment lost 2 bases, leaving 9 bases of the junction unmatched. The CDR3 reads CAISEMASGRGREQFF. The CDR3 DNA is TGTGCCATCAGTGAGATGGCTAGCGGGAGGGGCAGGGAGCAGTTCTTC.

The chain joins TRBV9 to TRBJ2-2; perhaps D is TRBD1 or TRBD2 (7 bases each). The CDR3 contains 17 residues. Per the germline V gene, CDR1 is SGDLS and CDR2 is YYNGEE. Trimming shortened V by 1 base and J by 4 bases, and 17 bases separated the two germline ends. The DNA of the CDR3 is TGTGCCAGCAGCGTAAGCCTCAGGGGGGGAAGCACCGGGGAGCTGTTTTTT. Its protein product is CASSVSLRGGSTGELFF.

The count of this clone is one. This chain connects TRBV7-3 to TRBJ2-3, with 8 nucleotides matching TRBD1. CDR3 length: 15 residues. Germline lookup yields CDR1 SGHTA and CDR2 FQGTGA. The V and J ends lost 2 bases and 6 bases, in that order; junction bases with no gene match: 7. The CDR3 bases are TGTGCCAGCAGCTTAGACAGGGGCACTTTTGATACGCAGTATTTT. Translated, it gives CASSLDRGTFDTQYF.

The CDR3 DNA sequence: TGCGCCAGCAGCTTGGCAGGGGGCAGGGTTGATGAAAAACTGTTTTTT. This translates into CASSLAGGRVDEKLFF. This chain joins TRBV5-1 and TRBJ1-4; 8 nucleotides align to TRBD1. CDR1 and CDR2 (germline): SGHRS, YFSETQ. This CDR3 has 16 amino acids. V lost 0 bases to trimming and J lost 6 bases; unmatched junction nucleotides: 7.

This sequence joins TRBV28 and TRBJ1-6; 7 nucleotides line up with TRBD1. The CDR3 sequence is 16 residues long. V shed 5 bases and J 1 base; nucleotides not matched to a gene: 5. Looked up from germline, CDR1 is MDHEN and CDR2 is SYDVKM. CDR3 in DNA: TGTGCCAGCAGTGCAGACAGGGCGTCCTATAATTCACCCCTCCACTTT. Protein sequence: CASSADRASYNSPLHF. The variable domain in full, completed from reference TRBV28 and TRBJ1-6, reads DVKVTQSSRYLVKRTGEKVFLECVQDMDHENMFWYRQDPGLGLRLIYFSYDVKMKEKGDIPEGYSVSREKKERFSLILESASTNQTSMYLCASSADRASYNSPLHFGNGTRLTVT.

This clone was counted a few times. The chain joins TRBV5-4 to TRBJ2-3, with TRBD2 matching over 8 bases. V lost 7 bases to trimming and J lost 8 bases; unmatched junction nucleotides: 15. The CDR3 is 15 residues long. CDR1 and CDR2 from the germline V gene are SGHNT and YYREEE (reference sequence). The chain's CDR3 is CASAPRGGSLGTQYF. Here the CDR3 DNA reads TGTGCCAGCGCGCCACGGGGGGGGAGCTTGGGTACGCAGTATTTT.

The chain combines TRBV11-3 with TRBJ2-1; 7 nucleotides line up with TRBD1. With V trimmed by 4 bases and J by 7 bases, 7 bases remained unmatched. There are 14 residues in the CDR3. CDR1 and CDR2 from the germline V gene are SGHNT and YENEEA. The CDR3 DNA is TGTGCCAGCAGCTCAGACAGGGCCACTAATGAGCAGTTCTTC. Translated, it gives CASSSDRATNEQFF.

The chain is built from TRBV11-2 and TRBJ1-2, with TRBD1 matching 9 bases. Germline CDR1 and CDR2: SGHAT and FQNNGV. The CDR3 spans 15 residues. Unmatched junction bases numbered 4, after V lost 1 base and J lost 4 bases. CDR3 sequence: CASSLGQGGFYGYTF. The CDR3 bases are TGTGCCAGCAGCTTAGGACAGGGGGGTTTCTATGGCTACACCTTC.

This chain joins TRBV5-1 and TRBJ2-7; D possibly corresponds to TRBD1 (5 bases). Germline V gene lookup returns CDR1 SGHRS and CDR2 YFSETQ. V was cut by 7 bases and J by 4 bases, with 21 bases left in between. This CDR3 has 15 residues. CDR3 DNA: TGCGCCAGCGCCTCACGGGCAGGGCCATCTTACGAGCAGTACTTC. Its protein is CASASRAGPSYEQYF.

The V and J genes are TRBV11-2 and TRBJ2-7; weak D call: TRBD1 (5 bases). Trimming removed 2 bases from V and 5 bases from J, with 16 bases in between. Per the germline V gene, CDR1 is SGHAT and CDR2 is FQNNGV. CDR3 size: 15 residues. This chain's CDR3 is CASSLSQGSWDEQYF. The CDR3 region has the DNA TGTGCCAGCAGCTTATCGCAGGGATCATGGGACGAGCAGTACTTC.

The V call is TRBV27, the J call TRBJ1-1; a weak D match, TRBD1 (6 bases). This CDR3 has 15 residues. Germline CDR1 is MNHEY and CDR2 is SMNVEV (reference sequence). With 1 base removed from V and 5 bases from J, the gap between germline ends came to 14 bases. The CDR3 loop reads CASSLFPGALTEAFF. CDR3 DNA: TGTGCCAGCAGTTTATTTCCAGGGGCTCTGACTGAAGCTTTCTTT.

This clone was seen a single time. Written as DNA, the CDR3 is TGTGCCAGCGGTAGTGATAGGAATTCACCCCTCCACTTT. Its protein is CASGSDRNSPLHF. V and J are TRBV12-3 or TRBV12-4 and TRBJ1-6; D uncertain. V gave up 8 bases and J gave up 7 bases, with 12 bases separating them. This CDR3 region has 13 residues.

The chain carries TRBV6-5 and TRBJ2-7; 7 bases line up with TRBD1. V lost 6 bases to trimming and J lost 6 bases; unmatched junction nucleotides: 11. The germline V gene encodes CDR1 MNHEY and CDR2 SVGAGI. This CDR3 region has 14 residues. DNA for the CDR3: TGTGCCAGCAGACTCGACAGGGCTCGCGGCGAGCAGTACTTC. Translating gives CASRLDRARGEQYF.

This sequence joins TRBV13 and TRBJ2-7, with TRBD2 matching 11 bases. Trimming removed 5 bases from V and 3 bases from J; junction bases left unmatched: 6. The germline V gene encodes CDR1 PRHDT and CDR2 FYEKMQ (reference sequence). The CDR3 extends over 15 amino acids. The CDR3 nucleotides read TGTGCCAGCAGCGTTAGCGGGAGGGGCGTCTACGAGCAGTACTTC. Amino acids: CASSVSGRGVYEQYF.

The chain carries TRBV9 and TRBJ2-1; 8 nucleotides agree with TRBD2. Germline V lookup: CDR1 SGDLS, CDR2 YYNGEE. J lost 6 bases, V lost 0 bases, and 8 bases had no gene match. CDR3 length: 16 amino acids. The CDR3 loop reads CASSVVAAGGVNEQFF. Here the CDR3 DNA reads TGTGCCAGCAGCGTAGTGGCGGCGGGGGGAGTCAATGAGCAGTTCTTC.

The chain combines TRBV7-3 with TRBJ2-3; TRBD2 matches at 9 bases. V lost 8 bases, J lost 3 bases, and 3 bases stayed unmatched. Germline CDR1 and CDR2: SGHTA and FQGTGA. The CDR3 sequence is 13 residues long. CDR3 residues: CASASGDTDTQYF. The DNA of the CDR3 is TGTGCCAGCGCTAGCGGGGATACAGATACGCAGTATTTT.